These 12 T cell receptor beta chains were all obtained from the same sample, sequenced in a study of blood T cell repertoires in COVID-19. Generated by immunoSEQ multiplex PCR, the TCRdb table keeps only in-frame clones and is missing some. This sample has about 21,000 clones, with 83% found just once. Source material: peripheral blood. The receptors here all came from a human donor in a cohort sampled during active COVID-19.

The CDR3 coding sequence is TGTGCCAGCAGCTTAGCAGCGGGGGGTAGTACCGGGGAGCTGTTTTTT. Residues: CASSLAAGGSTGELFF. V and J are TRBV7-6 and TRBJ2-2, with 9 nucleotides matching TRBD2. The CDR3 has 16 residues. The germline V gene encodes CDR1 SGHVS and CDR2 FNYEAQ. Trimming cost V 0 bases and J 5 bases; bases outside gene matches: 4.

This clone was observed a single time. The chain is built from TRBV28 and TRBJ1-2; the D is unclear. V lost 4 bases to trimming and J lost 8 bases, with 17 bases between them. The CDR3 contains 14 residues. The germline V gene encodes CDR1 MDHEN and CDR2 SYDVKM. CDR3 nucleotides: TGTGCCAGCAGTTCCGGGGAGCTTATGGGGGGCTACACCTTC. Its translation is CASSSGELMGGYTF.

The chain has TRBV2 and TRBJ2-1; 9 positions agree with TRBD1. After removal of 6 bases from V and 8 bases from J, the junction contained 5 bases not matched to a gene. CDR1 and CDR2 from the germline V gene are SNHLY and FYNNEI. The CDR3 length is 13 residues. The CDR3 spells CASSGTGKYEQFF. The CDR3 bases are TGTGCCAGCAGCGGGACAGGGAAGTATGAGCAGTTCTTC. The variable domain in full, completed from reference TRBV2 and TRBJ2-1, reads EPEVTQTPSHQVTQMGQEVILRCVPISNHLYFYWYRQILGQKVEFLVSFYNNEISEKSEIFDDQFSVERPDGSNFTLKIRSTKLEDSAMYFCASSGTGKYEQFFGPGTRLTVL.

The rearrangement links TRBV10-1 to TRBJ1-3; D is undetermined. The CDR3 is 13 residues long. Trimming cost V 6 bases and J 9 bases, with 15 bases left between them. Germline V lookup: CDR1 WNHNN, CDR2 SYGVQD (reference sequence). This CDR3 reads CASRIRVPCTIYF. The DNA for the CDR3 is TGCGCCAGCAGGATTCGCGTCCCGTGCACCATATATTTT.

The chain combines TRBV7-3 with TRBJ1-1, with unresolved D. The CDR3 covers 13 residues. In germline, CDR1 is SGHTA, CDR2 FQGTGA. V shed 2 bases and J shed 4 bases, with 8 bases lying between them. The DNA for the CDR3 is TGTGCCAGCAGCTTAGGGCAGAGCACTGAAGCTTTCTTT. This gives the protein CASSLGQSTEAFF.

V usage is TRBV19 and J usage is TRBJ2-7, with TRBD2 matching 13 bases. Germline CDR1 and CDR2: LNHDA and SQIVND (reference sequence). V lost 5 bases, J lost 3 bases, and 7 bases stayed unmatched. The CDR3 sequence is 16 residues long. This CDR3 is CASSRGLAGDRYEQYF. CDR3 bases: TGTGCCAGTAGTCGCGGACTAGCGGGGGACCGCTACGAGCAGTACTTC.

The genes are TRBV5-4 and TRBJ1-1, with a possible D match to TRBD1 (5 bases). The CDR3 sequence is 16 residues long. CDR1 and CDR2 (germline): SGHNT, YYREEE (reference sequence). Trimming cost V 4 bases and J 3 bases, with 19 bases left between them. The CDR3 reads CASSKLGGNFDTEAFF. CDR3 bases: TGTGCCAGCAGCAAGCTTGGGGGGAATTTCGACACTGAAGCTTTCTTT.

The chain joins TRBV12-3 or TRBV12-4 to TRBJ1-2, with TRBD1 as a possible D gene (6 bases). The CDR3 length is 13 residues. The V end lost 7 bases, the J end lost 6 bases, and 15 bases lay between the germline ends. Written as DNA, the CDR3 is TGTGCCAGCACCTCAGGGGAGAATGATGGCTACACCTTC. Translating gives CASTSGENDGYTF.

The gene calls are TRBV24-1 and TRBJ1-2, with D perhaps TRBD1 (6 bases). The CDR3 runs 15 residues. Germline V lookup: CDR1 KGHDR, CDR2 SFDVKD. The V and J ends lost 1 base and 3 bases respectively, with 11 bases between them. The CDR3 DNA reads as TGTGCCACCAGTGATTTCAGGGGAATCGACTATGGCTACACCTTC. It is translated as CATSDFRGIDYGYTF.

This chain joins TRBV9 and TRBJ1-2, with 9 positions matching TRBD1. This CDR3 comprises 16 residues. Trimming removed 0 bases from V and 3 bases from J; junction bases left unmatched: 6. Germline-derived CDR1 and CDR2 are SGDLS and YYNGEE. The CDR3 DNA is TGTGCCAGCAGCGTAGCTGGGACAGGGATTCACTATGGCTACACCTTC. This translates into CASSVAGTGIHYGYTF.

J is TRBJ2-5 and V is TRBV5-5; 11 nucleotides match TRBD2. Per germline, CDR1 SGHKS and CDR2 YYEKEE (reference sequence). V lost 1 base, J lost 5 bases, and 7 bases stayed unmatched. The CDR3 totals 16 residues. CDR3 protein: CASSLTSGGAGETQYF. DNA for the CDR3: TGTGCCAGCAGCTTGACTAGCGGGGGAGCCGGGGAGACCCAGTACTTC.

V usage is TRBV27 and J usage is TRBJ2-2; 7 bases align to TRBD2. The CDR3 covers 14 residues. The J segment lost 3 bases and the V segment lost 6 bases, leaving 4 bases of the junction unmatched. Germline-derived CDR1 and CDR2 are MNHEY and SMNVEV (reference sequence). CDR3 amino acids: CASSWGGDTGELFF. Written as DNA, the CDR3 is TGTGCCAGCAGCTGGGGGGGAGACACCGGGGAGCTGTTTTTT.